In this sample, the clone carrying this T cell receptor (beta chain) turned up once. The record originates from a study of control samples from healthy donors and cancer patients. Assay: immunoSEQ multiplex PCR; the TCRdb copy retains only in-frame clones and omits some. The sample has approximately 160,000 clones; around 92% are singletons. V lost 0 bases, J lost 2 bases, and 5 bases lay in between. Germline CDR1 reads SGHNT; CDR2 reads YYREEE (reference sequence). The CDR3 contains 13 residues. Sequencing was carried out using blood. The receptor comes from a woman aged 35 to 49 in good health. The rearrangement joins TRBV5-4 to TRBJ2-5; unclear D gene. The CDR3 DNA follows: TGTGCCAGCAGCTTGGCGGATCAAGAGACCCAGTACTTC. Its translation is CASSLADQETQYF.